The present TCR beta chain was sequenced within a study of cytomegalovirus exposure and HLA in healthy donors. Study-wide points: Earlier analysis looked at TCR beta V segments, and most were productive about 87% or about 30% of the time. Confirmation was obtained in vitro that a few CMV-associated chains are specific for CMV antigens. Sequencing likely caused a cluster of highly shared sequence variants.

Regarding this clone: Its antigen remains unidentified.

The germline gives CDR1 MNHEY, CDR2 SMNVEV (reference sequence). The CDR3 sequence is 15 residues long. V was pared by 5 bases and J by 5 bases, with 5 bases of the junction left unmatched. Primers included in the PCR were 60 Vbeta and 13 Jbeta primers. Repertoires were generated with immunoSEQ multiplex PCR, while TCRdb's copy carries only in-frame clones and drops some. The sample includes 200,000 to 250,000 clones, around 88% of them seen just once. The sequence came from a woman aged 18-30 years in good health and CMV-seronegative. Sequenced sample: PBMCs. The chain is built from TRBV27 and TRBJ2-3, with 12 bases identical to TRBD2. This CDR3 reads CASSMPGLAGDTQYF. CDR3 sequence (DNA): TGTGCCAGCAGTATGCCGGGACTAGCGGGAGATACGCAGTATTTT.